Sequencing of this T cell receptor beta chain was carried out in a study of early T cells in non-severe SARS-CoV-2 infection. Looking at the study overall: Alpha and beta chains were unpaired, from unsorted whole-blood bulk RNA. General study findings and limits: There was a bias toward anti-spike CD8 responses in VDJdb matching, which missed private and CD4 specificities.

Germline CDR1 reads MGHRA; CDR2 reads YSYEKL. The CDR3 runs 18 residues. The V and J ends lost 0 bases and 3 bases, in that order; junction bases with no gene match: 11. Unique molecular identifier tags were affixed to discrete cDNA molecules. TCRdb redid the calling of the 5' RACE reads with MiXCR, one entry per CDR3 protein. Of roughly 50,000 distinct CDR3 sequences in the sample, around 8% are singletons; the top ten hold about 10%. This clonotype was seen once. Its target is not known. V usage is TRBV4-1 and J usage is TRBJ2-1; 7 bases line up with TRBD2. The sample was whole blood, taken at baseline. This clonotype originated in an adult who was a healthcare worker with PCR-confirmed SARS-CoV-2 infection or an uninfected control (not recorded which). The CDR3 DNA follows: TGCGCCAGCAGCCAAGAATTGGCGGGGGACCTCTTCTACAATGAGCAGTTCTTC. Amino acid sequence: CASSQELAGDLFYNEQFF.